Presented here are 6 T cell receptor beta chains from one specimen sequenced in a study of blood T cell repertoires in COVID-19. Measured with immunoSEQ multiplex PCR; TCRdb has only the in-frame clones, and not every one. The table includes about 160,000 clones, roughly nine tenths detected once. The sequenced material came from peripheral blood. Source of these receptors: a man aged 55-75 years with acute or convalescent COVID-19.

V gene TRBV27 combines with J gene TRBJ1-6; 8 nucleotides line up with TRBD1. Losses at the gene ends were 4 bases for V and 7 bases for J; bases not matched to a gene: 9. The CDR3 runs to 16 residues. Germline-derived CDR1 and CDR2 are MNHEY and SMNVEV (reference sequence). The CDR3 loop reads CASSSLNRGGNSPLHF. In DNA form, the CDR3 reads TGTGCCAGCAGTTCTTTGAACAGGGGGGGCAATTCACCCCTCCACTTT.

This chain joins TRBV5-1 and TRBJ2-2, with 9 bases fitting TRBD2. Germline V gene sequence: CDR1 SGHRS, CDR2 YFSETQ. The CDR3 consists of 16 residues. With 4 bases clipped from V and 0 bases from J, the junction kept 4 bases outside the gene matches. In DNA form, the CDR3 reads TGCGCCAGCAGCCGCGGGGGGGCTACGAACACCGGGGAGCTGTTTTTT. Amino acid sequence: CASSRGGATNTGELFF.

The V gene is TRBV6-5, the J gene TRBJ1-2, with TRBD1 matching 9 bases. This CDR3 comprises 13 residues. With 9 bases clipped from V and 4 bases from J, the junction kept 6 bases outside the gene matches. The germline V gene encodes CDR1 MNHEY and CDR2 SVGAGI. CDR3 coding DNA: TGTGCCAGTGCGGACAGGGGAGCCTATGGCTACACCTTC. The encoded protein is CASADRGAYGYTF.

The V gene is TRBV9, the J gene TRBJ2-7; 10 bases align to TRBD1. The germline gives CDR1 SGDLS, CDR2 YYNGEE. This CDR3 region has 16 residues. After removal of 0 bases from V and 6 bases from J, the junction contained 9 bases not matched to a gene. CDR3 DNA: TGTGCCAGCAGCGTAGGGGTGGTGACAGGGGGCACCGAGCAGTACTTC. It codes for CASSVGVVTGGTEQYF.

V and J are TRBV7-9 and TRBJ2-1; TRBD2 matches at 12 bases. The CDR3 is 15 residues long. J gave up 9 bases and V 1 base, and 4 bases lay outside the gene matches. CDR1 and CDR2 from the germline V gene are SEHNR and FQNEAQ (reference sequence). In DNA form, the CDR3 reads TGTGCCAGCAGCTTAGGACTAGCGGGGGTGGGTGAGCAGTTCTTC. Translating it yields CASSLGLAGVGEQFF. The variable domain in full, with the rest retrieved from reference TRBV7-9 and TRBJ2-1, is DTGVSQNPRHKITKRGQNVTFRCDPISEHNRLYWYRQTLGQGPEFLTYFQNEAQLEKSRLLSDRFSAERPKGSFSTLEIQRTEQGDSAMYLCASSLGLAGVGEQFFGPGTRLTVL.

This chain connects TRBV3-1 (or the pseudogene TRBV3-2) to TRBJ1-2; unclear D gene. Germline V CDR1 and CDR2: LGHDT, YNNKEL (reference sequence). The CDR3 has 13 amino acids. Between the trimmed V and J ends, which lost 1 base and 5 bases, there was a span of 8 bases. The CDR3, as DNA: TGTGCCAGCAGCCAAGGCGGGCAGTATGGCTACACCTTC. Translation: CASSQGGQYGYTF.